The T cell receptor (beta chain) under discussion was sequenced for a study of shared clonotypes between healthy human individuals. CD8 cells classed as naive were CD45RO-negative and positively selected for CCR7, excluding terminally differentiated effector memory CD45RA+ cells. Trimming pared 1 base from V and 3 bases from J, leaving 10 bases between. The CDR3 runs 14 residues. Germline V gene lookup returns CDR1 KGHSH and CDR2 LQKENI. Produced via immunoSEQ multiplex PCR; TCRdb's table is partial and in-frame only. The table has around 1.9 million clones, more than 85% seen once; the top ten hold more than 1.5%.

This clonotype was obtained from a man in his late teens or twenties in good health. Some clones in this sample may be carry-over from other donors' samples. Sequencing was done on a sample of naive CD8+ T cells from PBMCs. The chain carries TRBV18 and TRBJ2-7; D possibly corresponds to TRBD2 (5 bases). The CDR3 loop is CASSPLAEGYEQYF. CDR3 nucleotides: TGTGCCAGCTCACCACTGGCAGAGGGCTACGAGCAGTACTTC. Using reference TRBV18 and TRBJ2-7 for the parts outside the CDR3, the full variable domain is NAGVMQNPRHLVRRRGQEARLRCSPMKGHSHVYWYRQLPEEGLKFMVYLQKENIIDESGMPKERFSAEFPKEGPSILRIQQVVRGDSAAYFCASSPLAEGYEQYFGPGTRLTVT.